This T cell receptor (beta chain) came from a study of Graves' ophthalmopathy and Graves' hyperthyroidism. PBMCs came from 7.5 to 10 ml of fresh peripheral blood. This CDR3 comprises 16 residues. The germline V and J ends were trimmed by 4 bases and 5 bases, with 20 bases remaining between them. The germline CDR1 and CDR2 sequences are MGHRA and YSYEKL. There are a few counts of this clonotype. Its antigen is not identified. The sequenced template was RNA, covering the TCR beta CDR3 region. HTBI primers were used in a first-round RT-PCR, which preceded a second-round multiplex PCR. TCRdb called the multiplex PCR reads again in MiXCR, with one record for every CDR3 protein. This table holds 350,000 to 450,000 distinct CDR3 sequences, around 20% found once. Study-wide results and limits: Also, most clonotypes expanded in the thyroid above 0.001 frequency appeared in blood. The 13-signature model separated ophthalmopathy from stable hyperthyroidism at around 90% sensitivity and around 81% specificity.

This chain connects TRBV4-1 to TRBJ1-1, with D perhaps matching TRBD1 (5 bases). This clonotype was obtained from a woman aged 18-29 years with Graves' ophthalmopathy. Sequencing was carried out using peripheral blood. CDR3 sequence: CASSLETGGEGTEAFF. Written as DNA, the CDR3 is TGCGCCAGCAGCCTGGAAACGGGGGGGGAGGGGACTGAAGCTTTCTTT.